This record concerns one T cell receptor (beta chain) sequence. An end of the junction does not agree with germline; a read error may underlie this. Using its own MiXCR run on the 5' RACE reads, TCRdb lists one record per CDR3 protein. The sample records about 54,000 distinct CDR3 sequences, approximately 17% being singletons. This CDR3 has 13 residues. Germline CDR1 is SGHRS and CDR2 is YFSETQ. This sequence originates from a female donor with breast cancer. This rearrangement joins TRBV5-1 to TRBJ1-1, with D perhaps TRBD1 (5 bases). Source material: naive CD4+ T cells sorted from blood. The sample's subset: naive CD4+ T cells, CD4+CD45RA+CD25-. The CDR3 nucleotides are TGCGCCAGCAGATTGGGGGTAGGGGATGAAGCTTTCTTT. This sequence encodes CASRLGVGDEAFF.